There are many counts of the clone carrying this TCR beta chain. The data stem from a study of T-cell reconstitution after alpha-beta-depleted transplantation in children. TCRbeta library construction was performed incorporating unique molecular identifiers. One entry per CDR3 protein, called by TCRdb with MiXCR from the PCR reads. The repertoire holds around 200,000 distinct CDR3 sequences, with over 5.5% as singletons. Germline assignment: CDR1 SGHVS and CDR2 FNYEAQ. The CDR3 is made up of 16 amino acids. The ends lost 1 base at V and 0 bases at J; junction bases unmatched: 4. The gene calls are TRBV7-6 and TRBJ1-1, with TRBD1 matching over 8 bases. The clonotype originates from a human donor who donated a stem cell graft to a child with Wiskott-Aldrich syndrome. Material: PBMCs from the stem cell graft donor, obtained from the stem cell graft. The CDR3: CASSLGTGLVNTEAFF. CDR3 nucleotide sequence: TGTGCCAGCAGCTTAGGGACAGGGCTTGTGAACACTGAAGCTTTCTTT.